One and the same sample provided the 20 T cell receptor beta chains below, sequenced in a study of T-cell memory formation after mild COVID-19 (dated by TCRdb to about 2021). Libraries were prepared through 5' RACE. Sequenced on an Illumina NovaSeq 6000. In-frame beta chains were kept once TCRdb had trimmed the public reads at Q25 with fastp and called clones with MiXCR. Each CDR3 protein gets just one entry, which takes the most common genes and DNA from the rows behind it. The sample includes 450,000 to 650,000 distinct CDR3 sequences, with roughly 17% observed a single time. Of the sample, about 12% is held by the ten largest clones. Sequencing input: PBMCs or a T cell subset sorted from them (not recorded which). Source of these receptors: an adult woman who had mild COVID-19 (a few samples of this study predate the infection). The sample titles of this study are shuffled in the database, so cell type and time point are left out; the donor was told from shared clones.

This clonotype was seen a handful of times. This rearrangement joins TRBV19 to TRBJ2-2, with TRBD1 matching 7 bases. Trimming took 6 bases from V and 6 from J; bases not matched to a gene: 10. The length of the CDR3 is 15 residues. Per germline, CDR1 LNHDA and CDR2 SQIVND (reference sequence). CDR3: CASSQKYQGAGELFF. The CDR3 region has the DNA TGTGCCAGTAGCCAAAAATACCAGGGGGCCGGGGAGCTGTTTTTT.

This clonotype showed up just a few times. The chain couples TRBV12-3 or TRBV12-4 to TRBJ1-3; D is uncertain. The ends were cut back, 6 bases at V and 0 bases at J, with 21 bases in the middle. This CDR3 region has 18 residues. The CDR3 sequence: CASSPGDAALPSGNTIYF. DNA of the CDR3: TGTGCCAGCAGCCCCGGGGATGCCGCATTACCCTCTGGAAACACCATATATTTT.

V gene TRBV7-9 combines with J gene TRBJ2-7, with 8 bases matching TRBD1. Unmatched junction bases numbered 2, after V lost 1 base and J lost 3 bases. The CDR3 covers 14 residues. CDR1 SEHNR and CDR2 FQNEAQ come from the germline V gene (reference sequence). The CDR3 here is CASSLGTGYYEQYF. The CDR3 DNA reads as TGTGCCAGCAGCTTAGGGACAGGGTACTACGAGCAGTACTTC.

This clonotype was picked up one time. The rearrangement joins TRBV4-1 to TRBJ1-2; D might be TRBD1 (5 bases). Germline V CDR1 and CDR2: MGHRA, YSYEKL. The ends were cut back, 5 bases at V and 2 bases at J, with 15 bases in the middle. The length of the CDR3 is 15 residues. This CDR3 reads CASSSPPTANYGYTF. As DNA, the CDR3 is TGCGCCAGCAGCTCTCCTCCGACAGCGAACTATGGCTACACCTTC.

This clonotype was observed many times. V is TRBV6-6 and J is TRBJ2-7, with D perhaps TRBD1 (5 bases). Trimming shortened V by 7 bases and J by 0 bases, and 13 bases separated the two germline ends. The CDR3 runs to 14 residues. The germline V gene has CDR1 MNHNY and CDR2 SVGAGI (reference sequence). This CDR3 reads CASTETDGSYEQYF. The CDR3 bases are TGTGCCAGCACGGAGACAGACGGCTCCTACGAGCAGTACTTC.

V usage is TRBV4-1 and J usage is TRBJ2-1, with no clear D. CDR3 size: 15 residues. V lost 0 bases and J 2 bases, leaving 8 bases between the germline ends. CDR1 is MGHRA, CDR2 YSYEKL, per germline. CDR3 coding DNA: TGCGCCAGCAGCCAAGATCTCGGCCCCTACAATGAGCAGTTCTTC. This codes for CASSQDLGPYNEQFF.

This clonotype was found many times. The chain couples TRBV7-9 to TRBJ2-3; possibly TRBD2 for D (5 bases). The germline gives CDR1 SEHNR, CDR2 FQNEAQ (reference sequence). V lost 5 bases and J 3 bases, leaving 18 bases between the germline ends. CDR3 length: 16 amino acids. The CDR3 sequence: CASSRSPGFNTDTQYF. The CDR3 DNA reads TGTGCCAGCAGCCGAAGTCCGGGATTCAATACAGATACGCAGTATTTT.

The chain's CDR3 is CASSSGGLAAYNEQFF. The CDR3 DNA follows: TGCGCCAGCAGCTCCGGAGGACTAGCGGCCTACAATGAGCAGTTCTTC. The chain has TRBV5-1 and TRBJ2-1; 10 nucleotides align to TRBD2. Germline CDR1 and CDR2: SGHRS and YFSETQ. The CDR3 is 16 amino acids. Trimming at V came to 3 bases and at J to 2 bases, leaving 5 bases not matched to a gene.

The sample holds a few counts of this clonotype. The rearrangement links TRBV9 to TRBJ2-2, with 9 bases aligning to TRBD2. The length of the CDR3 is 15 residues. Looked up from germline, CDR1 is SGDLS and CDR2 is YYNGEE. J gave up 5 bases and V 0 bases, and 2 bases lay outside the gene matches. As DNA, the CDR3 is TGTGCCAGCAGCGTAGACACTAGCGGGACCGGGGAGCTGTTTTTT. It encodes CASSVDTSGTGELFF.

This clonotype was recorded a few times. This chain joins TRBV7-2 and TRBJ2-3; TRBD2 matches 8 bases. V trimming: 1 base; J trimming: 6 bases; junction bases outside the gene matches: 3. CDR1 and CDR2 (germline): SGHTA, FQGNSA. The CDR3 covers 14 residues. In nucleotides, the CDR3 is TGTGCCAGCAGCTTAGTTGCTAGCGGGGATACGCAGTATTTT. Translation gives CASSLVASGDTQYF.

This clonotype was recorded a few times. The chain joins TRBV14 to TRBJ2-1; TRBD1 aligns across 7 bases. The junction had 12 bases not matched to a gene; V was cut back by 4 bases and J by 9 bases. This CDR3 comprises 15 residues. CDR1 is SGHDN and CDR2 is FVKESK in the germline V gene. DNA of the CDR3: TGTGCCAGCAGCCTTACTGTAGGGGGCCGCGGTGAGCAGTTCTTC. Amino acids: CASSLTVGGRGEQFF.

The table lists this clonotype with a few counts. The rearrangement uses TRBV24-1 and TRBJ1-1; maybe TRBD1 (5 bases). Trimming cost V 6 bases and J 5 bases, with 12 bases left between them. CDR1 and CDR2 from the germline V gene are KGHDR and SFDVKD. This CDR3 has 13 amino acids. The CDR3, as DNA: TGTGCCACCAGTCGGGGGTTGGGTACTGAAGCTTTCTTT. It encodes CATSRGLGTEAFF.

This clonotype has only a few counts. The DNA for the CDR3 is TGTGCCAGCAGCTCCCCCCGCGATTCACCCCTCCACTTT. Encoded protein: CASSSPRDSPLHF. The genes are TRBV7-9 and TRBJ1-6, with no clear D. The CDR3 is made up of 13 amino acids. Trimming took 4 bases from V and 8 from J, leaving 9 bases between them. CDR1 SEHNR and CDR2 FQNEAQ come from the germline V gene (reference sequence).

The rearrangement uses TRBV20-1 and TRBJ2-4; D is possibly TRBD2 (5 bases). Trimming took off 6 bases at V and 1 base at J, with 16 bases between the two ends. The CDR3 is made up of 15 amino acids. Germline assignment: CDR1 DFQATT and CDR2 SNEGSKA (reference sequence). The CDR3 DNA sequence: TGCAGTGCCCTCGGACTCTTTGACGCCAAAAACATTCAGTACTTC. Its translation: CSALGLFDAKNIQYF.

The genes are TRBV7-2 and TRBJ1-2; TRBD1 agrees at 10 bases. CDR1 and CDR2 (germline): SGHTA, FQGNSA. This CDR3 has 16 residues. J was trimmed by 6 bases and V by 1 base; bases with no gene match: 8. CDR3: CASSLDPGQGIDGYTF. CDR3 coding DNA: TGTGCCAGCAGCTTAGATCCGGGACAGGGGATCGATGGCTACACCTTC.

The rearrangement links TRBV2 to TRBJ2-7; TRBD2 aligns across 11 bases. The CDR3 runs to 17 residues. The germline gives CDR1 SNHLY, CDR2 FYNNEI. The V segment lost 11 bases and the J segment 3 bases; nucleotides outside the gene matches: 18. The CDR3 bases are TGTGCCTCTGAGGCCCTAGCGGGGGGTCTCAACCTCTACGAGCAGTACTTC. It is translated as CASEALAGGLNLYEQYF.

This clonotype was detected a few times. The chain recombines TRBV5-1 with TRBJ2-1, with 10 bases that match TRBD2. The CDR3 is 19 residues long. Per the germline V gene, CDR1 is SGHRS and CDR2 is YFSETQ. The V gene end was trimmed by 4 bases and the J gene end by 0 bases; junction bases not matched to a gene: 13. The CDR3 here is CASSLGGLAEDSSYNEQFF. CDR3 coding DNA: TGCGCCAGCAGCCTCGGCGGACTAGCGGAAGATAGCTCCTACAATGAGCAGTTCTTC. The full variable domain, completed using reference TRBV5-1 and TRBJ2-1, is KAGVTQTPRYLIKTRGQQVTLSCSPISGHRSVSWYQQTPGQGLQFLFEYFSETQRNKGNFPGRFSGRQFSNSRSEMNVSTLELGDSALYLCASSLGGLAEDSSYNEQFFGPGTRLTVL.

Ten or more counts support this clonotype. The V gene is TRBV7-2, the J gene TRBJ2-7; 7 bases fit TRBD1. CDR3 length equals 14 residues. The V gene's germline CDR1 is SGHTA and CDR2 FQGNSA. The V and J ends lost 6 bases and 4 bases, in that order; junction bases with no gene match: 9. CDR3 DNA: TGTGCCAGCAGGTTCAGGGGGTTCCTTTACGAGCAGTACTTC. It is translated as CASRFRGFLYEQYF. Together with reference TRBV7-2 and TRBJ2-7, the CDR3 gives the full variable domain: GAGVSQSPSNKVTEKGKDVELRCDPISGHTALYWYRQSLGQGLEFLIYFQGNSAPDKSGLPSDRFSAERTGGSVSTLTIQRTQQEDSAVYLCASRFRGFLYEQYFGPGTRLTVT.

This clonotype was seen a few times. The chain carries TRBV6-2 or TRBV6-3 and TRBJ2-7; no clear D. The length of the CDR3 is 12 residues. The V gene's germline CDR1 is MNHEY and CDR2 SVGEGT. The V end was cut by 2 bases, the J end by 10 bases, with 12 bases between. The CDR3 region has the DNA TGTGCCAGCAGTTACCCTGGCCCGTTACAGTACTTC. It specifies CASSYPGPLQYF.

This clonotype came up a few times. The V and J genes are TRBV3-1 and TRBJ1-1; D is undetermined. There are 14 residues in the CDR3. V was pared by 0 bases and J by 8 bases, with 13 bases between. Germline CDR1 and CDR2: LGHDT and YNNKEL (reference sequence). CDR3 loop: CASSQDPESGEAFF. CDR3 DNA sequence: TGTGCCAGCAGCCAAGACCCTGAATCCGGGGAAGCTTTCTTT.